The text below deals with one TCR beta chain. Its specificity is unknown. Germline CDR1 MNHEY, CDR2 SVGAGI. J was trimmed by 4 bases and V by 5 bases; bases with no gene match: 6. The CDR3 covers 14 residues. The protocol was immunoSEQ multiplex PCR, while the TCRdb copy is restricted to in-frame clones and leaves out a portion. The data hold approximately 30,000 clones, with 74% observed a single time. Before the COVID-19 pandemic, during about 2011-2018, CD4+ T cells were taken from unexposed donors. After about 11 days of culture, CD4+ T cells were isolated. Testing used SARS-CoV-2 S/N and four cold-coronavirus spikes on unexposed-donor CD4+ T cells, cells permitting. Half the medium was replaced with IL-2 medium on days 3 and 7. This entry is derived from a study of CD4 T cells in relation to SARS-CoV-2 and coronaviruses. Overall study context: PBMCs were cultured with antigen for over 8 days before TCR beta sequencing.

Study-wide findings and caveats: No crossreactivity against non-spike viral proteins was tested here.

The TCR originated in a human donor in good health. The chain uses TRBV6-5 and TRBJ1-2, with 8 bases lining up with TRBD1. Input material: CD4+ T cells from PBMCs, cultured in vitro. For the CDR3, the DNA is TGTGCCAGCAGTCAAATCGACAGGGGCTATGGCTACACCTTC. It is translated as CASSQIDRGYGYTF.